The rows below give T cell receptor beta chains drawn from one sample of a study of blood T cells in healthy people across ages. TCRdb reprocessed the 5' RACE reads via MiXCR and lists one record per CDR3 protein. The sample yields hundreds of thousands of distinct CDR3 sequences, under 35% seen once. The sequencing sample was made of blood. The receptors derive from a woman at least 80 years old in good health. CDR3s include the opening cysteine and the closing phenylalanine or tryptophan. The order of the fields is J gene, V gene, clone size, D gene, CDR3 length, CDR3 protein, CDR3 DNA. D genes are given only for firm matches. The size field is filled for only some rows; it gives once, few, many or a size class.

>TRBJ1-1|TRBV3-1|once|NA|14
CASSQSRINTEAFF
TGTGCCAGCAGCCAGTCACGGATAAACACTGAAGCTTTCTTT
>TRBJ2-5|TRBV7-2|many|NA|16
CASSLHNAGGRETQYF
TGTGCCAGCAGCTTGCATAATGCCGGGGGGCGGGAGACCCAGTACTTC
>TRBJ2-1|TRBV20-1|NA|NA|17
CSAREYPQGMSYNEQFF
TGCAGTGCTAGAGAATACCCTCAGGGAATGTCCTACAATGAGCAGTTCTTC
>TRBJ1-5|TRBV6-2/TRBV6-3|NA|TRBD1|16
CASSYPGTGGIQPQHF
TGTGCCAGCAGTTATCCCGGGACAGGGGGCATTCAGCCCCAGCATTTT
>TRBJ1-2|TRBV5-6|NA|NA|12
CASSRPEGGYTF
TGTGCCAGCAGCAGGCCCGAGGGCGGCTACACCTTC
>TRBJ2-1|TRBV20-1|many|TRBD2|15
CSASSGTSGFNEQFF
TGCAGTGCTAGTTCCGGGACTAGCGGCTTCAATGAGCAGTTCTTC
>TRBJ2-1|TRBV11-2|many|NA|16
CASSHRDPSTYNEQFF
TGTGCCAGCAGCCACCGGGACCCAAGCACCTACAATGAGCAGTTCTTC
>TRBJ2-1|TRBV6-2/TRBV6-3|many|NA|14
CASSYTHSYNEQFF
TGTGCCAGCAGTTACACACACTCCTACAATGAGCAGTTCTTC
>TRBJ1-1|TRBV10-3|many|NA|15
CAISESIVDRTEAFF
TGTGCCATCAGTGAGTCCATCGTTGACCGAACTGAAGCTTTCTTT
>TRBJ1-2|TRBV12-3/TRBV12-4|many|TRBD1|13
CASSSGTEYGYTF
TGTGCCAGCAGCTCCGGGACAGAGTATGGCTACACCTTC
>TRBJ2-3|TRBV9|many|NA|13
CASSSGVTDTQYF
TGTGCCAGCAGCTCAGGTGTCACAGATACGCAGTATTTT
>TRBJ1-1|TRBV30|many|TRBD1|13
CAWSLQLQGKAFF
TGTGCCTGGAGTCTACAACTACAGGGGAAAGCTTTCTTT
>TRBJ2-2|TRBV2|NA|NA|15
CASSPTTLGTGELFF
TGTGCCAGCAGTCCGACTACCCTGGGAACCGGGGAGCTGTTTTTT
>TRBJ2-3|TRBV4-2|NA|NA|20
CASSQERIGPGRSSADTQYF
TGTGCCAGCAGCCAAGAACGCATTGGTCCGGGGCGTTCTAGCGCAGATACGCAGTATTTT
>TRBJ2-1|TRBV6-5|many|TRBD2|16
CASRLNPSGSYNEQFF
TGTGCCAGCAGGCTAAATCCTAGCGGCTCCTACAATGAGCAGTTCTTC
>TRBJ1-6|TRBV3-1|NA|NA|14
CASSPPGGSSPPHF
TGTGCCAGCAGCCCCCCGGGTGGTAGTTCACCCCCCCACTTT
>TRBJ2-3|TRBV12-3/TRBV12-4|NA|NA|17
CASSLKATDSSTDTQYF
TGTGCCAGCAGTTTAAAAGCGACAGACTCTAGCACAGATACGCAGTATTTT
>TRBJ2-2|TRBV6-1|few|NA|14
CASSTDTNTGELFF
TGTGCCAGCAGCACGGACACGAACACCGGGGAGCTGTTTTTT
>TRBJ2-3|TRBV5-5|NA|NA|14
CASNILNSGDTQYF
TGTGCCAGCAACATTCTTAACTCCGGAGATACGCAGTATTTT
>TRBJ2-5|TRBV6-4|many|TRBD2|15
CASSVDYGGQETQYF
TGTGCCAGCAGTGTCGATTACGGGGGGCAAGAGACCCAGTACTTC
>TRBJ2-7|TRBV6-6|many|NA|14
CASNPQGKEYEQYF
TGTGCCAGCAACCCACAGGGTAAGGAATACGAGCAGTACTTC
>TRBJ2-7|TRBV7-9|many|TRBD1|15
CASSMTGSSSYEQYF
TGTGCCAGCAGCATGACAGGGTCAAGCTCCTACGAGCAGTACTTC
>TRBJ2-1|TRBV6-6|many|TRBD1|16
CASSSPGQGALSEQFF
TGTGCCAGCAGTTCCCCGGGACAGGGGGCGCTGAGTGAGCAGTTCTTC
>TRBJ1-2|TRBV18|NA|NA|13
CASSERGSYGYTF
TGTGCCAGCTCGGAGAGAGGGAGCTATGGCTACACCTTC
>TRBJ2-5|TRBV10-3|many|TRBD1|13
CAMNGQGDETQYF
TGTGCCATGAATGGACAGGGGGACGAGACCCAGTACTTC
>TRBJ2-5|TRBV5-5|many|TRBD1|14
CASSQGSNQETQYF
TGTGCCAGTTCACAGGGGTCAAACCAAGAGACCCAGTACTTC
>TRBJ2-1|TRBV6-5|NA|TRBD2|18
CASSYGVAGRGVDNEQFF
TGTGCCAGCAGTTACGGGGTAGCGGGGAGAGGTGTGGACAATGAGCAGTTCTTC
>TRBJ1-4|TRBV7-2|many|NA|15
CASSLANSGNEKLFF
TGTGCCAGCAGCTTAGCGAACTCAGGGAATGAAAAACTGTTTTTT
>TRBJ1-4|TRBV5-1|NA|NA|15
CASSPLDGETGKLFF
TGCGCCAGCAGCCCCCTGGATGGGGAGACTGGAAAACTGTTTTTT
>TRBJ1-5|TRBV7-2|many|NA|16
CASSLWGGDSNQPQHF
TGTGCCAGCAGCCTGTGGGGCGGGGATAGCAATCAGCCCCAGCATTTT
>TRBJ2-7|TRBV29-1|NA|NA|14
CSASTGKTYNGQYF
TGCAGCGCTTCGACAGGAAAAACCTACAATGGGCAGTACTTC
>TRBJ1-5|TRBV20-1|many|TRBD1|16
CSAHWDRVKSNQPQHF
TGCAGTGCTCACTGGGACAGGGTAAAAAGCAATCAGCCCCAGCATTTT
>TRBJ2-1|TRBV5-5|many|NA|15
CASSLEGGFRNEQFF
TGTGCCAGCAGCTTGGAGGGGGGGTTTCGTAATGAGCAGTTCTTC
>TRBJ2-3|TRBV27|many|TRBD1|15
CASRPGQGPTDTQYF
TGTGCCAGCAGACCCGGACAGGGCCCCACAGATACGCAGTATTTT
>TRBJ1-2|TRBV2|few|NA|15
CASREGQGTRGGYTF
TGTGCCAGCAGGGAGGGTCAGGGCACTAGGGGCGGCTACACCTTC
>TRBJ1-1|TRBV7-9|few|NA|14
CASSLEQASSEAFF
TGTGCCAGCAGCCTAGAACAGGCATCCTCTGAAGCTTTCTTT
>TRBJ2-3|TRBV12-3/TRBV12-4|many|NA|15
CASSLGGAGRDTQYF
TGTGCCAGCAGTTTAGGGGGGGCTGGCAGGGATACGCAGTATTTT
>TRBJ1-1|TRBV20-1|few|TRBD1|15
CSAPHRQGARTEAFF
TGCAGTGCCCCGCATCGACAGGGGGCGAGGACTGAAGCTTTCTTT
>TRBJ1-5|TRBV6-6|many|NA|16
CASSSATANSNQPQHF
TGTGCCAGCAGTTCCGCGACAGCAAATAGCAATCAGCCCCAGCATTTT
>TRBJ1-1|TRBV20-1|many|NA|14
CSARDQPDVTEAFF
TGCAGTGCTAGAGATCAGCCCGATGTCACTGAAGCTTTCTTT
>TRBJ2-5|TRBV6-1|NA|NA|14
CASSERRQKETQYF
TGTGCCAGCAGTGAACGCAGACAGAAAGAGACCCAGTACTTC
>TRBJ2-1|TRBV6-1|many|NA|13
CASSPLGNNEQFF
TGTGCCAGCAGTCCTTTGGGAAACAATGAGCAGTTCTTC
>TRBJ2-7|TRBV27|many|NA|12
CASSRFGYEQYF
TGTGCCAGCAGTAGGTTTGGCTACGAGCAGTACTTC
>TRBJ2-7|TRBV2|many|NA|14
CASSESGTRITQYF
TGTGCCAGCAGTGAATCCGGGACAAGGATAACCCAGTACTTC
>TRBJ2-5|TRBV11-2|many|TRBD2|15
CASSLGGTNQETQYF
TGTGCCAGCAGCTTAGGGGGGACTAACCAAGAGACCCAGTACTTC
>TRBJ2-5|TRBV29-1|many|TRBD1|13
CSARQGFQETQYF
TGCAGCGCAAGACAGGGCTTCCAAGAGACCCAGTACTTC
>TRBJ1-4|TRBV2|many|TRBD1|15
CASSEQGQRNEKLFF
TGTGCCAGCAGTGAACAGGGACAGCGTAATGAAAAACTGTTTTTT
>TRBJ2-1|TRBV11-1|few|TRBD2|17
CASSLIIRTSEGHEQFF
TGTGCCAGCAGCTTAATCATTAGGACTAGCGAGGGACATGAGCAGTTCTTC
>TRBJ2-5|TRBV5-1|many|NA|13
CASSLVQGETQYF
TGCGCCAGCAGCTTGGTACAGGGAGAGACCCAGTACTTC
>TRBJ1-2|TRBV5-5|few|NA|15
CASSLGPDSDYGYTF
TGTGCCAGCAGCTTGGGCCCGGACAGCGACTATGGCTACACCTTC
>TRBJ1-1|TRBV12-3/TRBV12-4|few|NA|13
CASSFFRDTEAFF
TGTGCCAGCAGTTTTTTTAGGGATACTGAAGCTTTCTTT
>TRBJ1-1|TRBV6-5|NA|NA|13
CASSGVGTNEAFF
TGTGCCAGCAGTGGCGTGGGTACCAATGAAGCTTTCTTT
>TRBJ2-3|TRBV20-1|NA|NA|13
CSAYREIADTQYF
TGCAGTGCTTACCGGGAGATTGCAGATACGCAGTATTTT
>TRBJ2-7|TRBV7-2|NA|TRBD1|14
CASSPAGGGYEQYF
TGTGCCAGCAGCCCCGCAGGGGGTGGCTACGAGCAGTACTTC
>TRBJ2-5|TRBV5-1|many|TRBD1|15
CASSSRDREQETQYF
TGCGCCAGCAGCTCCCGGGACAGGGAACAAGAGACCCAGTACTTC
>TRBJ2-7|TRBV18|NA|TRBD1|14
CASSAGTGTNEQYF
TGTGCCAGTTCTGCCGGGACAGGGACCAACGAGCAGTACTTC